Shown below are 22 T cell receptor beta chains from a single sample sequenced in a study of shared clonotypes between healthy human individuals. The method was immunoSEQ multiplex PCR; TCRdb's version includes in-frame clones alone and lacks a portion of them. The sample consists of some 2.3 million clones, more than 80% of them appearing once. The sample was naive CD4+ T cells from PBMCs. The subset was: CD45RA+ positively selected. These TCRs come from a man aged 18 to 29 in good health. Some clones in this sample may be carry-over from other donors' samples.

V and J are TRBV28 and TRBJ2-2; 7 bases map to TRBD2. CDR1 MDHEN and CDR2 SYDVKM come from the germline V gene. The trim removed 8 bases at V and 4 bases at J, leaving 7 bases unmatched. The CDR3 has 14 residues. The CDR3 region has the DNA TGTGCCAGCGGGGTAGCGGGTACCACCGGGGAGCTGTTTTTT. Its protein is CASGVAGTTGELFF.

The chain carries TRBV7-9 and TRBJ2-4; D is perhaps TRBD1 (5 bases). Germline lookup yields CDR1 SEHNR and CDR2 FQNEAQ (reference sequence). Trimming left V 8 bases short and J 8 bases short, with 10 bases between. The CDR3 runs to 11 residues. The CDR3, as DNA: TGTGCCAGCCGCCAGGGATACATTCAGTACTTC. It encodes CASRQGYIQYF.

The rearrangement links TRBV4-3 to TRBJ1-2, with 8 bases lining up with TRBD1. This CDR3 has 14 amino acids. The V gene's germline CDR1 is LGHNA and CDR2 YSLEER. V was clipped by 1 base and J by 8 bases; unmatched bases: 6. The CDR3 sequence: CASSQGDTGGGYTF. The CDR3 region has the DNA TGCGCCAGCAGCCAAGGGGATACAGGGGGGGGCTACACCTTC.

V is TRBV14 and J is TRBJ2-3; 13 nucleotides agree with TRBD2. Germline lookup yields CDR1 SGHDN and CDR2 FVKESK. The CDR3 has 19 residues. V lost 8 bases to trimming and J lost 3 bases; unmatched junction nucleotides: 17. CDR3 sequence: CASARHTGLAGPLTDTQYF. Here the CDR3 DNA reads TGTGCCAGCGCCCGCCATACGGGACTAGCGGGACCTCTTACAGATACGCAGTATTTT.

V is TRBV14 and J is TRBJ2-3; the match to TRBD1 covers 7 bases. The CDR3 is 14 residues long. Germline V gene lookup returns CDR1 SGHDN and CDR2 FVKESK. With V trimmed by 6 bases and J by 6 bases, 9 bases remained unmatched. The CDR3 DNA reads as TGTGCCAGCAGTCAACAGCAAGGGGGCGATACGCAGTATTTT. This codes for CASSQQQGGDTQYF.

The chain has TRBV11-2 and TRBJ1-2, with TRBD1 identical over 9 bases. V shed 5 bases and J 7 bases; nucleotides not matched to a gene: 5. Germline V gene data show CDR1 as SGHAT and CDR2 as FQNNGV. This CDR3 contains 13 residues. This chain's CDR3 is CASSPTGGSGYTF. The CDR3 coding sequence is TGTGCCAGCAGCCCAACAGGGGGCAGTGGCTACACCTTC.

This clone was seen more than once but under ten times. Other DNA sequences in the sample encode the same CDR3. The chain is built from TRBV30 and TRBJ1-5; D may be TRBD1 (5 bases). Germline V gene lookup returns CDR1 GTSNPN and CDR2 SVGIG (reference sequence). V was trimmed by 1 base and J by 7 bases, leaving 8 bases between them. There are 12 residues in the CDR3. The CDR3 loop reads CAWSAGGQPQHF. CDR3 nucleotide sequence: TGTGCCTGGAGTGCCGGGGGACAGCCCCAGCATTTT.

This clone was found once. The DNA for the CDR3 is TGCGCCAGCAGCAATCCCCGACAGGGGGCTGACCCCGGGGAGCTGTTTTTT. It specifies CASSNPRQGADPGELFF. The rearrangement links TRBV5-1 to TRBJ2-2; 10 bases agree with TRBD1. This CDR3 region has 17 residues. Germline V lookup: CDR1 SGHRS, CDR2 YFSETQ. V was clipped by 4 bases and J by 6 bases; unmatched bases: 12.

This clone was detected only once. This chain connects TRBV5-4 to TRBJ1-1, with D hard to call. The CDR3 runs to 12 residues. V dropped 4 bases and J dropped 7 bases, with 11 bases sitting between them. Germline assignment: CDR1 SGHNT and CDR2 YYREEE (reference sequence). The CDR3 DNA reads TGTGCCAGCAGCCACGACAAAATTGAAGCTTTCTTT. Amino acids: CASSHDKIEAFF.

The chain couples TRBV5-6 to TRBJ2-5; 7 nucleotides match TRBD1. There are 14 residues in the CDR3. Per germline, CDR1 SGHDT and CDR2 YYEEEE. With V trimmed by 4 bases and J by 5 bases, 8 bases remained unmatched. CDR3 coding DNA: TGTGCCAGCAGCGGTACAGGGGCCGGGGAGACCCAGTACTTC. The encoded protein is CASSGTGAGETQYF.

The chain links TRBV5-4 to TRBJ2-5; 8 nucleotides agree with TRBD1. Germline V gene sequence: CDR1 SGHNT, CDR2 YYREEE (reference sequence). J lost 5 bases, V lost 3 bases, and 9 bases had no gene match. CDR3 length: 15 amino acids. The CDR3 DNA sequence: TGTGCCAGCAGCTGGGGAGCAGGGGGCGATGAGACCCAGTACTTC. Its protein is CASSWGAGGDETQYF.

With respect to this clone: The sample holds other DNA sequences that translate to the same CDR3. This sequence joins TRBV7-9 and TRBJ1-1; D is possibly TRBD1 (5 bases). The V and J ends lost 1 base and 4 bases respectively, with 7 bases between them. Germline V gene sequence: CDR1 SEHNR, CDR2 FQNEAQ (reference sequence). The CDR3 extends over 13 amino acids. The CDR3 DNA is TGTGCCAGCAGCTTAGGCGGGGGCACTGAAGCTTTCTTT. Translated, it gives CASSLGGGTEAFF.

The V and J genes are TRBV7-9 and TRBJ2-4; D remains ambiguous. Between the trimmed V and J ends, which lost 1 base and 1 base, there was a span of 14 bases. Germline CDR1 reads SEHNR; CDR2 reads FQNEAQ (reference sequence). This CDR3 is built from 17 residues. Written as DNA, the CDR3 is TGTGCCAGCAGCTTAGAAATCGACGGCAAGGCCAAAAACATTCAGTACTTC. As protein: CASSLEIDGKAKNIQYF. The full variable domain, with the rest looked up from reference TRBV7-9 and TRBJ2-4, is DTGVSQNPRHKITKRGQNVTFRCDPISEHNRLYWYRQTLGQGPEFLTYFQNEAQLEKSRLLSDRFSAERPKGSFSTLEIQRTEQGDSAMYLCASSLEIDGKAKNIQYFGAGTRLSVL.

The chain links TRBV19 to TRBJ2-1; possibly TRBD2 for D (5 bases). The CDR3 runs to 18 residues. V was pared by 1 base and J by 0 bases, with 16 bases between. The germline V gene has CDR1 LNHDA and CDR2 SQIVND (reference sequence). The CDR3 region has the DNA TGTGCCAGTAGTATAGGGCTTTGGAGCGGCAGCTCCTACAATGAGCAGTTCTTC. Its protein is CASSIGLWSGSSYNEQFF.

In DNA form, the CDR3 reads TGTGCCAGCAGCTTAATTACGGGGGGCAATGAGCAGTTCTTC. Translation: CASSLITGGNEQFF. This sequence joins TRBV7-3 and TRBJ2-1; 7 bases map to TRBD2. Germline lookup yields CDR1 SGHTA and CDR2 FQGTGA. This CDR3 region has 14 residues. Unmatched junction bases numbered 3, after V lost 1 base and J lost 6 bases.

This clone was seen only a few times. The CDR3, as DNA: TGTGCCAGCACCACCGCCGGGACGGATCAGCCCCAGCATTTT. Its protein is CASTTAGTDQPQHF. The chain is built from TRBV6-1 and TRBJ1-5, with a possible D match to TRBD1 (5 bases). Trimming shortened V by 7 bases and J by 5 bases, and 15 bases separated the two germline ends. The CDR3 consists of 14 residues. Germline V gene lookup returns CDR1 MNHNS and CDR2 SASEGT.

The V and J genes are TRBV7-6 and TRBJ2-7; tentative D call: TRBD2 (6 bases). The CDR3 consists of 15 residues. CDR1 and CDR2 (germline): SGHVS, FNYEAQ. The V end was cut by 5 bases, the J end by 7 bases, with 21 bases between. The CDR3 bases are TGTGCCAGCAGCGACTCGACTGGCGGGACTGGGGAGCAGTACTTC. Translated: CASSDSTGGTGEQYF.

The CDR3 sequence is CASSLGDGGGYTF. The CDR3 DNA is TGTGCCAGCAGCTTGGGGGACGGTGGTGGCTACACCTTC. This chain uses TRBV5-6 with TRBJ1-2; D possibly corresponds to TRBD1 (5 bases). V was clipped by 0 bases and J by 7 bases, with 10 bases between them. This CDR3 is built from 13 residues. The germline V gene encodes CDR1 SGHDT and CDR2 YYEEEE.

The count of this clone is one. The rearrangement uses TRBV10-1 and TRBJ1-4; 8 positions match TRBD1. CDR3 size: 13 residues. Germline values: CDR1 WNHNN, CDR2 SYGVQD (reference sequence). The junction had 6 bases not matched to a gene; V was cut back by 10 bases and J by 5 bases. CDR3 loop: CANTTGVNEKLFF. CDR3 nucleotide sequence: TGCGCCAATACGACAGGGGTAAATGAAAAACTGTTTTTT.

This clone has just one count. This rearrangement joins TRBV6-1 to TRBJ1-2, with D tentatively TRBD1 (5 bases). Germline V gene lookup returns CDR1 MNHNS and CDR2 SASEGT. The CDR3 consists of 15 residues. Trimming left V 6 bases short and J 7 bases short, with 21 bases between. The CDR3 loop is CASSYTLPGMGGYTF. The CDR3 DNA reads TGTGCCAGCAGCTACACACTTCCAGGGATGGGTGGCTACACCTTC.

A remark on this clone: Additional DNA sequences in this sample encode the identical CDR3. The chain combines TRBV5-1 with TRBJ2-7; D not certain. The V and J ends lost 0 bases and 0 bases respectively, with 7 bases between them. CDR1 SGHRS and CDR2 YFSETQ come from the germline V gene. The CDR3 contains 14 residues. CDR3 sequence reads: CASSLGTSSYEQYF. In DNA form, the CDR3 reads TGCGCCAGCAGCTTGGGGACCTCCTCCTACGAGCAGTACTTC.

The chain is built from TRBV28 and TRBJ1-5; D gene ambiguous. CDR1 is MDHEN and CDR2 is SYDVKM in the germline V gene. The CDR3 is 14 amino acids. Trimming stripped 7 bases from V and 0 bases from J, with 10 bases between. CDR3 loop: CASKRRHSNQPQHF. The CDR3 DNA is TGTGCCAGCAAACGGAGACATAGCAATCAGCCCCAGCATTTT.